These T cell receptor beta chains were read from a single sample in a study of regulatory T cells in long-lasting Graves disease. TCRdb called the multiplex PCR reads again in MiXCR, with one record for every CDR3 protein. The profile shows under 500,000 distinct CDR3 sequences, around 20% of them singletons. The sample was peripheral blood mononuclear cells (PBMCs), taken when the disease was refractory, from a patient treated with antithyroid drugs. The origin of the receptors is a female donor with Graves disease. The CDR3 runs from the conserved cysteine through the conserved F or W. Each record gives: J gene, D gene, V gene, clone size, CDR3 protein, CDR3 DNA. A D gene is named only where the DNA matches it firmly. Clone sizes are given selectively: once, few, many, or a class where the clone is expanded.

TRBJ2-2 TRBD2 TRBV10-3 few CAIRAGGNTGELFF TGTGCCATCCGAGCGGGAGGAAACACCGGGGAGCTGTTTTTT
TRBJ2-2 NA TRBV15 many CATSRVGGTGELFF TGTGCCACCAGCAGAGTTGGGGGCACCGGGGAGCTGTTTTTT
TRBJ1-2 NA TRBV7-2 few CASSPVSKYGYTF TGTGCCAGCAGCCCGGTTTCGAAGTATGGCTACACCTTC
TRBJ2-1 TRBD2 TRBV11-2 NA CASTREGNEQFF TGTGCCAGCACCCGGGAGGGAAATGAGCAGTTCTTC
TRBJ1-5 NA TRBV9 few CASSQHSEVQPQHF TGTGCCAGCAGCCAACACAGCGAGGTCCAGCCCCAGCATTTT
TRBJ2-7 TRBD1 TRBV6-1 NA CASRTGTGNYEQYF TGTGCCAGCAGGACCGGGACAGGCAACTACGAGCAGTACTTC
TRBJ2-5 NA TRBV20-1 many CSAYRVRDPQETQYF TGCAGTGCGTACAGGGTCCGGGACCCACAAGAGACCCAGTACTTC
TRBJ2-2 TRBD2 TRBV30 few CAWGSGTSIAGELFF TGTGCCTGGGGATCCGGGACTAGCATCGCCGGGGAGCTGTTTTTT
TRBJ1-1 NA TRBV12-5 NA CASGLGGGSAPRPEAFF TGTGCTAGTGGTTTGGGGGGGGGCTCGGCCCCCAGGCCTGAAGCTTTCTTT
TRBJ2-2 TRBD1 TRBV7-3 few CASSLTGAHTGELFF TGTGCCAGCAGCCTGACAGGGGCCCACACCGGGGAGCTGTTTTTT
TRBJ1-5 NA TRBV6-1 few CASNRWGNQPQHF TGTGCCAGCAACAGGTGGGGGAATCAGCCCCAGCATTTT
TRBJ1-1 TRBD1 TRBV6-2/TRBV6-3 many CASSELTGDPTEAFF TGTGCCAGCAGCGAACTTACAGGGGACCCCACTGAAGCTTTCTTT
TRBJ1-2 TRBD1 TRBV28 many CASSLGGQSLYGYTF TGTGCCAGCAGTTTGGGGGGACAGAGTCTCTATGGCTACACCTTC
TRBJ2-4 TRBD2 TRBV28 many CASTDRLAGMAKNIQYF TGTGCCAGCACCGATAGACTAGCGGGTATGGCCAAAAACATTCAGTACTTC
TRBJ2-2 TRBD2 TRBV6-1 NA CASSEGLAGSNTGELFF TGTGCCAGCAGTGAGGGACTAGCGGGATCGAACACCGGGGAGCTGTTTTTT
TRBJ1-1 NA TRBV6-2/TRBV6-3 few CASSYSSSGDQGPNTEAFF TGTGCCAGCAGTTACTCGAGTTCCGGGGACCAAGGGCCGAACACTGAAGCTTTCTTT
TRBJ2-5 NA TRBV13 many CASSWTDTQETQYF TGTGCCAGCAGCTGGACGGACACGCAAGAGACCCAGTACTTC
TRBJ2-7 NA TRBV19 few CASSRSGFGNYEQYF TGTGCCAGTAGTAGGTCGGGGTTCGGCAACTACGAGCAGTACTTC
TRBJ2-2 NA TRBV5-6 NA CASSSKRATNTGELFF TGTGCCAGCAGCTCCAAGCGGGCTACGAACACCGGGGAGCTGTTTTTT
TRBJ2-7 TRBD1 TRBV11-3 many CASSATGTGTEQYF TGTGCCAGCAGCGCGACCGGGACAGGGACCGAGCAGTACTTC
TRBJ2-1 TRBD2 TRBV10-3 few CAISEVGSGSLLVDEQFF TGTGCCATCAGTGAGGTGGGTAGCGGGAGTCTCCTGGTAGATGAGCAGTTCTTC
TRBJ2-2 TRBD1 TRBV7-2 many CASSLVPYRGLNTGELFF TGTGCCAGCAGCTTAGTCCCCTACAGGGGGCTCAACACCGGGGAGCTGTTTTTT
TRBJ2-7 NA TRBV10-3 NA CAISESLGTPYEQYF TGTGCCATCAGTGAGTCGTTAGGGACACCCTACGAGCAGTACTTC
TRBJ1-1 TRBD1 TRBV7-2 many CASTRGLGTEAFF TGTGCCAGCACCAGGGGGCTGGGGACTGAAGCTTTCTTT
TRBJ1-2 TRBD1 TRBV3-1 many CASSPGTGERGYTF TGTGCCAGCAGCCCCGGGACAGGAGAGCGCGGCTACACCTTC
TRBJ2-5 TRBD2 TRBV5-1 few CASTPSGTQETQYF TGCGCCAGCACCCCTAGCGGGACCCAAGAGACCCAGTACTTC
TRBJ1-5 NA TRBV28 few CASSPRGLGQPQHF TGTGCCAGCAGTCCCAGGGGTTTGGGTCAGCCCCAGCATTTT
TRBJ1-6 TRBD1 TRBV5-1 few CASQAGQGRSPLHF TGCGCCAGCCAAGCGGGACAGGGACGTTCACCCCTCCACTTT
TRBJ2-7 TRBD1 TRBV6-1 many CASNPSGTGAYEQYF TGTGCCAGCAATCCGTCCGGGACAGGGGCCTACGAGCAGTACTTC
TRBJ1-1 NA TRBV18 NA CASSGGFEAFF TGTGCCAGCTCGGGAGGCTTTGAAGCTTTCTTT
TRBJ2-2 NA TRBV12-3/TRBV12-4 NA CASSPLAGELFF TGTGCCAGCAGCCCCCTGGCGGGGGAGCTGTTTTTT
TRBJ2-7 NA TRBV12-3/TRBV12-4 many CASSFSGGALSYEQYF TGTGCCAGCAGTTTTTCTGGCGGGGCTTTATCCTACGAGCAGTACTTC
TRBJ2-2 NA TRBV19 few CASSIHEGPPTGELFF TGTGCCAGTAGTATACACGAGGGTCCACCCACCGGGGAGCTGTTTTTT
TRBJ1-1 NA TRBV5-5 many CASSSGPNTEAFF TGTGCCAGCAGCTCCGGGCCGAACACTGAAGCTTTCTTT
TRBJ1-2 TRBD1 TRBV18 many CASSPRQGDGYTF TGCGCCAGCAGCCCGCGACAGGGGGACGGCTACACCTTC
TRBJ1-5 NA TRBV19 few CASSIGRGNQPQHF TGTGCCAGTAGTATCGGTCGGGGCAATCAGCCCCAGCATTTT
TRBJ1-4 NA TRBV7-2 NA CASSLRRQYLATNEKLFF TGTGCCAGCAGCTTAAGGCGGCAGTACCTTGCAACTAATGAAAAACTGTTTTTT
TRBJ2-1 NA TRBV6-1 NA CASSIRYNEQFF TGTGCCAGCAGTATACGGTACAATGAGCAGTTCTTC
TRBJ2-7 NA TRBV10-3 few CAIMGNSYEQYF TGTGCCATCATGGGTAACTCCTACGAGCAGTACTTC
TRBJ2-4 NA TRBV5-1 few CASSETPGQQNIQYF TGCGCCAGCAGCGAAACCCCGGGACAACAAAACATTCAGTACTTC
TRBJ2-7 TRBD2 TRBV9 many CASSVGLAGGPHEQYF TGTGCCAGCAGCGTTGGACTAGCGGGAGGGCCCCACGAGCAGTACTTC
TRBJ2-1 NA TRBV27 NA CASSFPTQSYNEQFF TGTGCCAGCAGTTTCCCCACCCAATCCTACAATGAGCAGTTCTTC
TRBJ1-2 TRBD1 TRBV6-2/TRBV6-3 NA CASSSKFRGLNKNYGYTF TGTGCTAGCAGTTCCAAATTCAGGGGGCTTAATAAGAACTATGGCTACACCTTC
TRBJ2-7 NA TRBV7-9 few CASSPNPGLAYEQYF TGTGCCAGCAGCCCCAATCCCGGACTTGCCTACGAGCAGTACTTC
TRBJ2-2 NA TRBV9 NA CASSFRSTGELFF TGTGCCAGCAGCTTCCGAAGCACCGGGGAGCTGTTTTTT
TRBJ2-5 NA TRBV20-1 many CSARGPYQETQYF TGCAGTGCTAGAGGCCCGTACCAAGAGACCCAGTACTTC
TRBJ2-2 NA TRBV12-3/TRBV12-4 many CASISNTGELFF TGTGCCAGCATAAGTAACACCGGGGAGCTGTTTTTT
TRBJ2-7 NA TRBV20-1 NA CSGRGQGLYEQYF TGCAGTGGTAGAGGGCAGGGGCTATACGAGCAGTACTTC
TRBJ2-1 TRBD1 TRBV7-9 few CASSLGQGALDEQFF TGTGCCAGCAGCTTAGGGCAGGGGGCTCTCGATGAGCAGTTCTTC
TRBJ2-7 NA TRBV10-3 few CAISTGATYEQYF TGTGCCATCAGCACCGGGGCTACCTACGAGCAGTACTTC
TRBJ2-7 TRBD2 TRBV7-2 NA CASSRTSGSVSYEQYF TGTGCCAGCAGCCGGACTAGCGGGAGTGTCTCCTACGAGCAGTACTTC
TRBJ1-1 NA TRBV19 NA CASSIGSGATEAFF TGTGCCAGTAGTATTGGTTCAGGGGCCACTGAAGCTTTCTTT
TRBJ2-1 NA TRBV20-1 NA CSASLTVREQFF TGCAGTGCTAGTTTGACCGTCCGTGAGCAGTTCTTC